The clone carrying this T cell receptor (beta chain) was recorded a few times. These data originate in a study of blood T cell repertoires in COVID-19. Study background: The United States, Italy and Spain supplied acute and convalescent COVID-19 samples. T cells, B-cell-depleted T cells, or PBMCs provided the cDNA or gDNA that served as material.

CDR1 and CDR2 from the germline V gene are SGDLS and YYNGEE. V lost 2 bases, J lost 5 bases, and 12 bases stayed unmatched. The CDR3 is 16 residues long. Authors' processing steps: Reference gene primer amplification gave nucleated cell count estimates. Data came from immunoSEQ multiplex PCR; TCRdb stores just in-frame clones and leaves some out. V, J and clone size derive from that table, while D and trimming were established from the DNA sequence. The sample includes 80,000 to 95,000 clones, around 86% of them seen just once. Input material: peripheral blood. The chain links TRBV9 to TRBJ2-5, with 7 bases that match TRBD2. This TCR was recovered from a woman aged 80 or older with active or convalescent COVID-19. The CDR3 DNA reads as TGTGCCAGCAGCGTTGCAGCCGGGCAGGGAGGGGAGACCCAGTACTTC. Amino acid sequence: CASSVAAGQGGETQYF.